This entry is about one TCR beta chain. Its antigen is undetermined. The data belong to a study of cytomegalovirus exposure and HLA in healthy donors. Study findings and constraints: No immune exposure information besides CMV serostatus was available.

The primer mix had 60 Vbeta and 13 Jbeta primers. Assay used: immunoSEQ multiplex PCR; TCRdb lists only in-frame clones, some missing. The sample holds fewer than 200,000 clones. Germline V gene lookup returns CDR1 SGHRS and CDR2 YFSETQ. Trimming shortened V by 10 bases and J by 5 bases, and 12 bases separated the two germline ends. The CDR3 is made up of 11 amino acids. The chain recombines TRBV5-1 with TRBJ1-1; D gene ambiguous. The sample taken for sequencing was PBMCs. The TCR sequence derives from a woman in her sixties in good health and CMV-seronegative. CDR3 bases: TGCGCCTCAACTAGAGGAACTGAAGCTTTCTTT. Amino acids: CASTRGTEAFF.